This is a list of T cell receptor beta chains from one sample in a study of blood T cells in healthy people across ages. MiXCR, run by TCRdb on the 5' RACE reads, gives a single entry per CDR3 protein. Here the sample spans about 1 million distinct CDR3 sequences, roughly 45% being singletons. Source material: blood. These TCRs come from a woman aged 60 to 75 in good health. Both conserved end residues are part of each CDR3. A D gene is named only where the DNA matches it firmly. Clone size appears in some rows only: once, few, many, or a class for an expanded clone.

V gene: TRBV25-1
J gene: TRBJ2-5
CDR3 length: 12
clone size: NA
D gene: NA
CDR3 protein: CASSGREETQYF
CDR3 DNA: TGTGCCAGCAGCGGCAGGGAGGAGACCCAGTACTTC

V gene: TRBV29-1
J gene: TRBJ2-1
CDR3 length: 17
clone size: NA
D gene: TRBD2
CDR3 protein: CSVEDEVAGVIYNEQFF
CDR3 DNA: TGCAGCGTTGAAGATGAGGTAGCGGGAGTAATCTACAATGAGCAGTTCTTC

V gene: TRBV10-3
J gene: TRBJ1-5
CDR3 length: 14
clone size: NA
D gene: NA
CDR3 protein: CATGGRTSGEPQHF
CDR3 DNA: TGTGCCACTGGAGGACGGACGAGTGGGGAGCCCCAGCATTTT

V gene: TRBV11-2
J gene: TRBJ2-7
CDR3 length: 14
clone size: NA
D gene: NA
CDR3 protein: CASSGGAGYHEQYF
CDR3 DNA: TGTGCCAGCAGCGGCGGGGCAGGGTACCACGAGCAGTACTTC

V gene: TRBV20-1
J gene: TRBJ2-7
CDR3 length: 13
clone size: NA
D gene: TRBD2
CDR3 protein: CSAAPSGRYEQYF
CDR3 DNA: TGCAGTGCCGCCCCTAGCGGGAGGTACGAGCAGTACTTC

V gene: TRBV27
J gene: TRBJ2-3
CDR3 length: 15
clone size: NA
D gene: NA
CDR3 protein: CASRPGLQLTDTQYF
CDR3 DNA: TGTGCCAGCAGGCCAGGGTTACAACTAACAGATACGCAGTATTTT

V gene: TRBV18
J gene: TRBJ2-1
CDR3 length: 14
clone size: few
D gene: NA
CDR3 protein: CASSPPPGYNEQFF
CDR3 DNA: TGTGCCAGCAGTCCGCCCCCGGGGTACAATGAGCAGTTCTTC

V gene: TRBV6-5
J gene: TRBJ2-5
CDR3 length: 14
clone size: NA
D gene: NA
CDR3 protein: CASSYSAVQETQYF
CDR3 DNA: TGTGCCAGCAGTTACTCAGCGGTTCAAGAGACCCAGTACTTC

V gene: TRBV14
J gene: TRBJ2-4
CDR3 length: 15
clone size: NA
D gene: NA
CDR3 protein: CASSHVGGAKNIQYF
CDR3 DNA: TGTGCCAGCAGCCACGTAGGGGGGGCCAAAAACATTCAGTACTTC

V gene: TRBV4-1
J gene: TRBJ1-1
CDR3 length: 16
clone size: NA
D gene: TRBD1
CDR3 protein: CASSQPGQGANTEAFF
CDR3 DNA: TGCGCCAGCAGCCAACCTGGACAGGGGGCGAACACTGAAGCTTTCTTT

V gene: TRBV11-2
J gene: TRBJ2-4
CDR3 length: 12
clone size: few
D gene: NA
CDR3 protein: CASSPGRGTEYF
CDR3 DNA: TGTGCCAGCAGCCCCGGCAGGGGAACGGAGTACTTC

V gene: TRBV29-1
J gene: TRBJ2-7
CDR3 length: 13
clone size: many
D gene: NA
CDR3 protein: CSFWGDGAYEQYF
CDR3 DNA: TGCAGCTTCTGGGGGGACGGGGCCTACGAGCAGTACTTC

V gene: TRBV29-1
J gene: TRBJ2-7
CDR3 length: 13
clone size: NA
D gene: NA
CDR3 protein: CSVNSPTSDEQYF
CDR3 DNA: TGCAGCGTTAATTCGCCCACCTCCGACGAGCAGTACTTC

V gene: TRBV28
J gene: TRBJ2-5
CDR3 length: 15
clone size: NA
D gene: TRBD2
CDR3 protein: CASSLLAGGFETQYF
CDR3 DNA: TGTGCCAGCAGTCTACTAGCGGGAGGCTTCGAGACCCAGTACTTC

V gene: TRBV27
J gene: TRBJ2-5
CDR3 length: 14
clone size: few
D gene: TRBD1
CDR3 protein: CASGPGDSQETQYF
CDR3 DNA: TGTGCCAGCGGGCCCGGGGACAGCCAAGAGACCCAGTACTTC

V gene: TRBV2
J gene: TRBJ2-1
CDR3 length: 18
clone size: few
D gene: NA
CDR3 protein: CASMTSIVVVALPNEQFF
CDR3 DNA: TGTGCCAGCATGACAAGTATCGTGGTGGTAGCGCTCCCCAATGAGCAGTTCTTC

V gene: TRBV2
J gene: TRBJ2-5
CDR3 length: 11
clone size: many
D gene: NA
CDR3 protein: CATGPPGTQYF
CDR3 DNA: TGTGCCACCGGGCCCCCGGGGACCCAGTACTTC

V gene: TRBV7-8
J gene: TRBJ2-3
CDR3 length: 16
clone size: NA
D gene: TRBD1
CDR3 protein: CASSTPGTGGTDTQYF
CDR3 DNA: TGTGCCAGCAGCACCCCCGGGACAGGGGGCACAGATACGCAGTATTTT

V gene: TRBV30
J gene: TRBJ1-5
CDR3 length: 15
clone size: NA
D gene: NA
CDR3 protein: CAWSPGPFSNQPQHF
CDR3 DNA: TGTGCCTGGAGCCCGGGCCCGTTTAGCAATCAGCCCCAGCATTTT

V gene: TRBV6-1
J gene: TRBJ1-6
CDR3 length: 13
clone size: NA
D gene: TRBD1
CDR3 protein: CASEDRGNSPLHF
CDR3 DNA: TGTGCCAGCGAGGACAGGGGAAATTCACCCCTCCACTTT

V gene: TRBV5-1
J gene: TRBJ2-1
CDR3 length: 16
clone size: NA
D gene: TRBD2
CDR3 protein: CASSLVAGAPYNEQFF
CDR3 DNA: TGCGCCAGCAGCTTGGTAGCGGGAGCCCCCTACAATGAGCAGTTCTTC

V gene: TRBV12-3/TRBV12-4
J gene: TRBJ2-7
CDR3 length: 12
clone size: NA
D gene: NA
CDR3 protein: CASSPLKYEQYF
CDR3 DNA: TGTGCCAGCAGTCCCTTGAAGTACGAGCAGTACTTC

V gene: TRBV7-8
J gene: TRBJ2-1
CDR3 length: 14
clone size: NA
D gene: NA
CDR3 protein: CASSLRDWDNEQFF
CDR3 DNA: TGTGCCAGCAGCTTACGGGACTGGGACAATGAGCAGTTCTTC

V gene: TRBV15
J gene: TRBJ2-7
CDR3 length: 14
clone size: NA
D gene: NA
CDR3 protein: CATSRGPNTYEQYF
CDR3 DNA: TGTGCCACCTCGCGCGGACCGAATACCTACGAGCAGTACTTC

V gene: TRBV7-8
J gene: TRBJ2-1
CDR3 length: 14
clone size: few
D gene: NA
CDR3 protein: CASSYQPGLSEQFF
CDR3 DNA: TGTGCCAGCAGCTACCAGCCGGGGCTGAGTGAGCAGTTCTTC

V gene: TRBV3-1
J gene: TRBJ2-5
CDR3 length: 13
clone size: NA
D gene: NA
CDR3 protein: CASSQIGLTEQYF
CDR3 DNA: TGTGCCAGCAGCCAGATCGGACTAACTGAGCAGTACTTC

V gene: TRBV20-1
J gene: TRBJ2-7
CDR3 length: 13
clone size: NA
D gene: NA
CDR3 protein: CSARLPGPYEQYF
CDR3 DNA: TGCAGTGCTAGGTTGCCGGGGCCCTACGAGCAGTACTTC

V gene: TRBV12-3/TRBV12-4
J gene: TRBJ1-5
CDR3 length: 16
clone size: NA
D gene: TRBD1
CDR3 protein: CASSLMGQGFGQPQHF
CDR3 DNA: TGTGCCAGCAGTTTAATGGGACAGGGTTTCGGTCAGCCCCAGCATTTT

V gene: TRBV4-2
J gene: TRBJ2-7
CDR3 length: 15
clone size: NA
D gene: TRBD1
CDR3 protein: CASSSGDRGPYEQYF
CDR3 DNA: TGTGCCAGCAGCTCAGGAGACAGGGGCCCCTACGAGCAGTACTTC

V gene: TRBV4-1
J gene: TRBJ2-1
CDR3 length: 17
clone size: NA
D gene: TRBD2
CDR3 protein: CASSQGLAGVVYNEQFF
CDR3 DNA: TGCGCCAGCAGCCAAGGGCTAGCGGGAGTAGTATACAATGAGCAGTTCTTC

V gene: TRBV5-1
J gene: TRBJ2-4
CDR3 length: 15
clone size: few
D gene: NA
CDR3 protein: CASSPARETKNIQYF
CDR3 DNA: TGCGCCAGCAGCCCGGCGAGGGAGACCAAAAACATTCAGTACTTC

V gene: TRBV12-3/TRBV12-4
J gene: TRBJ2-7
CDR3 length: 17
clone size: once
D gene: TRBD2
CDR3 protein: CASNSGLADSSYNEQYF
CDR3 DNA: TGTGCCAGCAACTCTGGACTAGCGGATAGCTCCTACAATGAGCAGTACTTC

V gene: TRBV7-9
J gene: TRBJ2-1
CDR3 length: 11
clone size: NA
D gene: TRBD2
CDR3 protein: CTSSSGDEQFF
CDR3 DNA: TGTACCAGCAGTAGCGGGGATGAGCAGTTCTTC